What follows are 26 T cell receptor beta chains derived from one specimen sequenced in a study of metastatic and nonmetastatic thyroid tumors (dated by TCRdb to the early 2020s). Library prep was done by PCR. Sequencing used an Illumina HiSeq 4000. The public reads were run again by TCRdb, first through fastp at Q25 and then through MiXCR, and only productive beta chains were kept. This sample has over 50,000 clones in its table, and less than 30% of those were observed once. The ten most abundant clones make up around a sixth of the sample. Before undergoing thyroid surgery, none of the patients had been given any kind of treatment. Sequenced: blood. These receptors all come from a female donor with papillary thyroid cancer or a benign thyroid nodule (not recorded which). Some clones in this sample may be carry-over from other donors' samples.

This clone occurred a few times. The rearrangement joins TRBV20-1 to TRBJ2-1; D possibly corresponds to TRBD1 (8 bases). V was shortened by 4 bases and J by 4 bases, with 14 bases between the two germline ends. Germline V CDR1 and CDR2: DFQATT, SNEGSKA (reference sequence). The CDR3 runs to 14 residues. The CDR3 sequence: CSANRGGRYNEQFF. CDR3 nucleotide sequence: TGCAGTGCTAACAGGGGGGGTAGGTACAATGAGCAGTTCTTC.

About this clone: One end of the junction fails to match germline, which may point to a read error. The chain links TRBV4-1 to TRBJ2-3; tentatively, D is TRBD1 or TRBD2 (8 bases each). From germline, CDR1 is MGHRA and CDR2 YSYEKL. This CDR3 is built from 19 residues. CDR3 bases: TGCGCCAGCAGCCTCAGGGGGCTGGCGGGAGGCTGGGGCACAGATACACAGTATTTT. Residues: CASSLRGLAGGWGTDTQYF.

This clone has only one observation. The chain links TRBV19 to TRBJ1-2; D uncertain. V lost 2 bases and J 5 bases, leaving 18 bases between the germline ends. The CDR3 sequence is 16 residues long. Germline values: CDR1 LNHDA, CDR2 SQIVND (reference sequence). CDR3 amino acids: CASSISPPGRRYGYTF. The CDR3 region has the DNA TGTGCCAGTAGTATAAGTCCCCCCGGCAGAAGATATGGCTACACCTTC.

This clone came up a few times. This chain uses TRBV6-1 with TRBJ2-6, with 7 bases matching TRBD1. Germline lookup yields CDR1 MNHNS and CDR2 SASEGT. V lost 1 base and J lost 2; bases outside the gene matches: 2. CDR3 length equals 16 residues. CDR3 amino acids: CASSEDRGTGANVLTF. The CDR3 DNA reads TGTGCCAGCAGTGAAGACAGGGGAACTGGGGCCAACGTCCTGACTTTC.

This clone was counted between two and nine times. The chain is built from TRBV6-1 and TRBJ1-2; possible D gene TRBD1, 5 bases. The ends were cut back, 8 bases at V and 6 bases at J, with 16 bases in the middle. CDR3 length equals 13 residues. Germline V CDR1 and CDR2: MNHNS, SASEGT. Written as DNA, the CDR3 is TGTGCCAGCTCCGGACGGGGGGGAGATGGCTACACCTTC. Amino acid sequence: CASSGRGGDGYTF.

The chain recombines TRBV19 with TRBJ1-5; 7 positions match TRBD1. CDR3 length equals 16 residues. The germline gives CDR1 LNHDA, CDR2 SQIVND (reference sequence). V lost 5 bases and J lost 0; bases outside the gene matches: 7. The CDR3 DNA sequence: TGTGCCAGTAGTCCCAGGACAGGTTATAGCAATCAGCCCCAGCATTTT. This translates into CASSPRTGYSNQPQHF.

J is TRBJ1-4 and V is TRBV20-1; D possibly corresponds to TRBD1 (5 bases). V was cut by 1 base and J by 0 bases, with 15 bases left in between. The length of the CDR3 is 17 residues. Germline loops: CDR1 DFQATT, CDR2 SNEGSKA (reference sequence). The CDR3 loop is CSARGLGLLATNEKLFF. Here the CDR3 DNA reads TGCAGTGCTAGAGGCTTGGGACTCCTTGCAACTAATGAAAAACTGTTTTTT.

The rearrangement joins TRBV5-1 to TRBJ1-2; D ambiguous. CDR1 and CDR2 (germline): SGHRS, YFSETQ. Trimming took 0 bases from V and 2 from J, leaving 8 bases between them. This CDR3 region has 14 residues. The CDR3 DNA sequence: TGCGCCAGCAGCTTGGCGCCAGACAACTATGGCTACACCTTC. It yields the protein CASSLAPDNYGYTF.

This clone was picked up a small number of times. V and J are TRBV6-1 and TRBJ1-3; D is perhaps TRBD1 (5 bases). CDR1 and CDR2 from the germline V gene are MNHNS and SASEGT. V was clipped by 6 bases and J by 8 bases, with 17 bases between them. The CDR3 has 14 residues. The DNA for the CDR3 is TGTGCCAGCAGACCCCGGGATGGGGGAGACACCATATATTTT. Translating gives CASRPRDGGDTIYF.

This clone was observed a few times. This chain uses TRBV7-2 with TRBJ2-2; no clear D. V was pared by 1 base and J by 7 bases, with 10 bases between. CDR1 and CDR2 from the germline V gene are SGHTA and FQGNSA. CDR3 length: 14 amino acids. The CDR3 loop reads CASSLGSAIGELFF. CDR3 coding DNA: TGTGCCAGCAGCTTAGGATCAGCTATCGGGGAGCTGTTTTTT.

The V and J genes are TRBV11-2 and TRBJ1-2; D is unresolved. V was trimmed by 5 bases and J by 4 bases, leaving 14 bases between them. There are 14 residues in the CDR3. The germline V gene encodes CDR1 SGHAT and CDR2 FQNNGV. The CDR3 bases are TGTGCCAGCAGCCTCCCGACGGCGCCCTATGGCTACACCTTC. This encodes CASSLPTAPYGYTF.

This clone is medium-sized (0.01 to 0.1%) by share. V gene TRBV28 combines with J gene TRBJ2-7; the D call may be TRBD1 or TRBD2 (7 bases each). Germline CDR1 is MDHEN and CDR2 is SYDVKM. This CDR3 region has 11 residues. With 7 bases removed from V and 7 bases from J, the gap between germline ends came to 11 bases. The CDR3: CASIQGGEQYF. The DNA of the CDR3 is TGTGCCAGCATCCAGGGGGGGGAGCAGTACTTC.

This clone was observed once. The chain employs TRBV3-1 and TRBJ1-1, with D hard to call. Looked up from germline, CDR1 is LGHDT and CDR2 is YNNKEL (reference sequence). V gave up 1 base and J gave up 3 bases, with 9 bases separating them. The CDR3 extends over 14 amino acids. For the CDR3, the DNA is TGTGCCAGCAGCCAAGGGACGGCCCACACTGAAGCTTTCTTT. As protein: CASSQGTAHTEAFF.

The gene calls are TRBV11-2 and TRBJ2-3; D is uncertain. This CDR3 is built from 12 residues. Germline V gene sequence: CDR1 SGHAT, CDR2 FQNNGV. Trimming stripped 1 base from V and 4 bases from J, with 3 bases between. CDR3: CASSLASDTQYF. CDR3 DNA sequence: TGTGCCAGCAGCTTAGCCTCAGATACGCAGTATTTT.

The chain carries TRBV4-2 and TRBJ1-5; 8 bases map to TRBD1. The junction had 10 bases not matched to a gene; V was cut back by 0 bases and J by 6 bases. This CDR3 has 17 residues. The germline gives CDR1 LGHNA, CDR2 YNFKEQ. The CDR3 is CASSQDPGQGASQPQHF. The CDR3 region has the DNA TGTGCCAGCAGCCAAGATCCTGGGCAGGGGGCAAGTCAGCCCCAGCATTTT.

The V gene is TRBV28, the J gene TRBJ2-7, with 8 positions matching TRBD1. This CDR3 region has 16 residues. Germline CDR1 MDHEN, CDR2 SYDVKM. V lost 6 bases to trimming and J lost 2 bases; unmatched junction nucleotides: 12. CDR3 amino acids: CASSTTQGAPTYEQYF. The CDR3 DNA reads as TGTGCCAGCAGCACGACCCAGGGGGCACCGACCTACGAGCAGTACTTC.

This chain links TRBV6-8 with TRBJ2-7; 8 bases are shared with TRBD2. Trimming removed 4 bases from V and 8 bases from J; junction bases left unmatched: 13. CDR1 is MNHGY and CDR2 is SAAAGT in the germline V gene. The CDR3 has 15 residues. The CDR3 DNA reads as TGTGCCAGCAGTTCAACCCCCACGGGAGGGACCAAGCAGTACTTC. This translates into CASSSTPTGGTKQYF.

This chain connects TRBV28 to TRBJ2-7; D is uncertain. From germline, CDR1 is MDHEN and CDR2 SYDVKM. The length of the CDR3 is 14 residues. The V end was cut by 4 bases, the J end by 0 bases, with 10 bases between. CDR3 amino acids: CASSWTANSYEQYF. The CDR3 region has the DNA TGTGCCAGCAGTTGGACGGCGAACTCCTACGAGCAGTACTTC.

By sample fraction, this clone is medium-sized. This chain connects TRBV27 to TRBJ1-1; D unclear. The CDR3 extends over 13 amino acids. Looked up from germline, CDR1 is MNHEY and CDR2 is SMNVEV (reference sequence). The V gene lost 5 bases and the J gene lost 9 bases, with 16 bases spanning the gap. The CDR3 loop reads CASSTDGPEKAFF. CDR3 bases: TGTGCCAGCAGTACCGACGGCCCCGAAAAAGCTTTCTTT.

As for this clone: One junction end disagrees with the germline gene, perhaps due to a read error. The V gene is TRBV11-2, the J gene TRBJ2-5; 11 bases fit TRBD1. This CDR3 is built from 15 residues. The germline CDR1 and CDR2 sequences are SGHAT and FQNNGV. CDR3 sequence reads: CASSSGTGGQDTQYF. CDR3 DNA: TGTGCCAGCAGCTCCGGGACAGGGGGACAAGATACCCAGTACTTC.

This chain links TRBV11-1 with TRBJ2-3; D remains ambiguous. CDR1 SGHAT and CDR2 FQDESV come from the germline V gene (reference sequence). This CDR3 has 13 amino acids. V lost 6 bases to trimming and J lost 2 bases, with 9 bases between them. CDR3 DNA: TGTGCCAGCAGTAGCAGCCTCACAGATACGCAGTATTTT. The encoded protein is CASSSSLTDTQYF.

The chain links TRBV11-1 to TRBJ2-1; perhaps D is TRBD1 or TRBD2 (5 bases each). This CDR3 has 16 residues. The V and J ends lost 4 bases and 7 bases respectively, with 20 bases between them. The germline V gene has CDR1 SGHAT and CDR2 FQDESV (reference sequence). The CDR3 sequence: CASSSSQEDTRNEQFF. The CDR3 region has the DNA TGTGCCAGCAGCTCCTCCCAGGAGGACACGCGGAATGAGCAGTTCTTC.

The chain employs TRBV28 and TRBJ1-2; tentative D call: TRBD1 (6 bases). V gave up 4 bases and J gave up 3 bases, with 12 bases separating them. The CDR3 is made up of 14 amino acids. Per germline, CDR1 MDHEN and CDR2 SYDVKM. The CDR3 DNA follows: TGTGCCAGCAGTTCGTTGGGACACGACTATGGCTACACCTTC. This codes for CASSSLGHDYGYTF.

The V call is TRBV11-2, the J call TRBJ2-1, with 8 bases that match TRBD2. CDR3 length equals 17 residues. The V gene's germline CDR1 is SGHAT and CDR2 FQNNGV. The junction had 12 bases not matched to a gene; V was cut back by 2 bases and J by 6 bases. This CDR3 is CASSLQEGLVCGNEQFF. The CDR3 DNA reads as TGTGCCAGCAGCTTACAAGAGGGACTAGTCTGTGGCAATGAGCAGTTCTTC.

This clone was recorded at least ten times. The chain has TRBV30 and TRBJ2-4; D ambiguous. Germline V gives CDR1 GTSNPN, CDR2 SVGIG (reference sequence). This CDR3 has 16 amino acids. The V end was cut by 1 base, the J end by 0 bases, with 13 bases between. CDR3 residues: CAWSGPTLLAKNIQYF. The CDR3 DNA follows: TGTGCCTGGAGTGGCCCGACTCTTCTAGCCAAAAACATTCAGTACTTC.

The rearrangement joins TRBV11-2 to TRBJ2-1, with 7 bases aligning to TRBD2. V shed 3 bases and J 3 bases; nucleotides not matched to a gene: 8. CDR3 length equals 16 residues. Germline CDR1 is SGHAT and CDR2 is FQNNGV. CDR3 sequence: CASSFGYAGVYNEQFF. The CDR3 DNA reads as TGTGCCAGCAGCTTTGGGTACGCGGGAGTCTACAATGAGCAGTTCTTC.